This T cell receptor beta chain was retrieved from a study of shared clonotypes between healthy human individuals. Regarding the study as a whole: At large depth, rarefaction still showed sorted-subset sequencing to be incomplete.

On this clone: Its antigen is unknown.

Positively selected for CCR7, the CD45RO-negative cells used as naive CD8 cells excluded terminally differentiated effector memory CD45RA+ cells. Trimming at V came to 6 bases and at J to 6 bases, leaving 5 bases not matched to a gene. The V gene's germline CDR1 is MNHEY and CDR2 SMNVEV (reference sequence). There are 14 residues in the CDR3. The test was conducted at deep level. The authors split each subset's genomic DNA evenly across several immunoSEQ plates. Profiling relied on immunoSEQ multiplex PCR, and the TCRdb table lists in-frame clones only, not all of them. Found here are a few million clones, around 93% of them singletons; the top ten hold around 1.8%.

The V gene is TRBV27, the J gene TRBJ1-4; 9 bases match TRBD1. This receptor was obtained from a man between 18 and 35 years old in good health. Some clones in this sample may be carry-over from other donors' samples. Source material: naive CD8+ T cells from PBMCs. The DNA for the CDR3 is TGTGCCAGCAGAACAGGGGGCAGTTATGAAAAACTGTTTTTT. Amino acids: CASRTGGSYEKLFF.